What follows are 21 T cell receptor beta chains derived from one specimen sequenced in a study of T cell changes during pregnancy in multiple sclerosis (dated by TCRdb to about 2019). Receptor amplification or capture employed the immunoSEQ multiplex PCR assay. Entries here come from immuneACCESS through TCRdb and include only in-frame sequences with V and J called. Some clones fail to appear in such tables; in the studies checked, an unresolved V gene covers under half of the shortfall, and the cause of the remainder is unknown. Present in this sample are fewer than 40,000 clones, around 92% of which were seen just once. The top ten constitute around an eighth of the sample. The sequences come from CD8+ T cells from peripheral blood mononuclear cells, collected after pregnancy. All receptors come from a female donor with multiple sclerosis, enrolled in a pregnancy study.

CDR3: CASSAGLDQETQYF. The DNA of the CDR3 is TGTGCCAGCAGCGCGGGACTAGACCAAGAGACCCAGTACTTC. The chain carries TRBV5-6 and TRBJ2-5; 8 bases match TRBD2. Germline loops: CDR1 SGHDT, CDR2 YYEEEE. Losses at the gene ends were 4 bases for V and 0 bases for J; bases not matched to a gene: 2. This CDR3 contains 14 residues.

The rearrangement joins TRBV7-6 to TRBJ2-2, with a possible D match to TRBD2 (6 bases). Looked up from germline, CDR1 is SGHVS and CDR2 is FNYEAQ. This CDR3 is 15 amino acids long. Trimming left V 7 bases short and J 5 bases short, with 17 bases between. In DNA form, the CDR3 reads TGTGCCAGCACCTCACTAGCCTCGAGGACCGGGGAGCTGTTTTTT. Its translation: CASTSLASRTGELFF.

There are a few counts of this clone. V is TRBV30 and J is TRBJ1-1; no reliable D call. Trimming pared 2 bases from V and 5 bases from J, leaving 18 bases between. Germline V CDR1 and CDR2: GTSNPN, SVGIG (reference sequence). There are 15 residues in the CDR3. CDR3 DNA: TGTGCCTGGAGTCTCCGGTTTGAGGAGTGGACTGAAGCTTTCTTT. This codes for CAWSLRFEEWTEAFF.

J is TRBJ2-3 and V is TRBV9, with D perhaps matching TRBD2 (6 bases). CDR3 length: 12 amino acids. Between the trimmed V and J ends, which lost 3 bases and 6 bases, there was a span of 8 bases. Germline-derived CDR1 and CDR2 are SGDLS and YYNGEE. In DNA form, the CDR3 reads TGTGCCAGCAGCGCGGGGGTGGATACGCAGTATTTT. Protein sequence: CASSAGVDTQYF.

As for this clone: At one end, the junction sequence differs from germline, possibly due to a read error. This chain uses TRBV27 with TRBJ1-1, with D maybe TRBD1 (5 bases). The CDR3 has 13 residues. Per germline, CDR1 MNHEY and CDR2 SMNVEV (reference sequence). The CDR3 is CASNLQVGTEAFF. CDR3 coding DNA: TGTGCCAGCAATTTACAGGTGGGCACTGAAGCTTTCTTT.

This clone appeared once. The J gene is TRBJ1-2, the V gene TRBV27, with 10 bases aligning to TRBD1. From germline, CDR1 is MNHEY and CDR2 SMNVEV (reference sequence). The CDR3 is 17 amino acids. The J segment lost 5 bases and the V segment lost 4 bases, leaving 13 bases of the junction unmatched. In DNA form, the CDR3 reads TGTGCCAGCAGTTCCCTTGAAAGGACAGGGGGTCTTTATGGCTACACCTTC. Its translation: CASSSLERTGGLYGYTF.

This clone was counted only a few times. V usage is TRBV30 and J usage is TRBJ1-2; D is unclear. The length of the CDR3 is 12 residues. CDR1 and CDR2 from the germline V gene are GTSNPN and SVGIG (reference sequence). V lost 6 bases and J lost 0, with 8 bases in between. The CDR3 reads CACAGANYGYTF. The CDR3 region has the DNA TGTGCCTGCGCGGGAGCTAACTATGGCTACACCTTC. Variable domain in full (rest from reference TRBV30 and TRBJ1-2): SQTIHQWPATLVQPVGSPLSLECTVEGTSNPNLYWYRQAAGRGLQLLFYSVGIGQISSEVPQNLSASRPQDRQFILSSKKLLLSDSGFYLCACAGANYGYTFGSGTRLTVV.

The chain is built from TRBV2 and TRBJ2-7, with 9 nucleotides matching TRBD1. CDR1 is SNHLY and CDR2 is FYNNEI in the germline V gene. Trimming took 8 bases from V and 0 from J; bases not matched to a gene: 5. The CDR3 covers 14 residues. The DNA of the CDR3 is TGTGCCAGCCGACAGGGGGGCCTCTCCTACGAGCAGTACTTC. Protein product: CASRQGGLSYEQYF.

The V and J genes are TRBV5-5 and TRBJ2-1, with a weak D call TRBD2 (6 bases). Trimming stripped 1 base from V and 4 bases from J, with 9 bases between. The CDR3 length is 14 residues. Germline CDR1 is SGHKS and CDR2 is YYEKEE (reference sequence). The CDR3: CASSLSGEYNEQFF. DNA of the CDR3: TGTGCCAGCAGCTTGTCGGGGGAATACAATGAGCAGTTCTTC.

The rearrangement joins TRBV28 to TRBJ2-1; TRBD1 matches 9 bases. With V trimmed by 6 bases and J by 7 bases, 10 bases remained unmatched. The CDR3 totals 15 residues. Germline CDR1 is MDHEN and CDR2 is SYDVKM. This CDR3 reads CASRDGTGRRNEQFF. As DNA, the CDR3 is TGTGCCAGCAGGGATGGGACAGGGAGGAGGAATGAGCAGTTCTTC. The variable domain in full, with the rest retrieved from reference TRBV28 and TRBJ2-1, is DVKVTQSSRYLVKRTGEKVFLECVQDMDHENMFWYRQDPGLGLRLIYFSYDVKMKEKGDIPEGYSVSREKKERFSLILESASTNQTSMYLCASRDGTGRRNEQFFGPGTRLTVL.

This chain uses TRBV30 with TRBJ1-2; D gene unclear. Germline V lookup: CDR1 GTSNPN, CDR2 SVGIG (reference sequence). V was pared by 5 bases and J by 4 bases, with 14 bases between. The CDR3 is 13 residues long. CDR3 residues: CAWGGLTFYGYTF. The CDR3 DNA reads TGTGCCTGGGGAGGCCTGACTTTCTATGGCTACACCTTC.

The V call is TRBV9, the J call TRBJ1-4, with 7 bases lining up with TRBD1. Trimming at V came to 3 bases and at J to 3 bases, leaving 2 bases not matched to a gene. The CDR3 sequence is 14 residues long. Germline V gene data show CDR1 as SGDLS and CDR2 as YYNGEE. CDR3 loop: CASSGGQSNEKLFF. The CDR3 bases are TGTGCCAGCAGCGGGGGACAGTCTAATGAAAAACTGTTTTTT.

This clone was detected only once. The chain recombines TRBV5-4 with TRBJ2-2; no definite D call. CDR1 SGHNT and CDR2 YYREEE come from the germline V gene (reference sequence). The CDR3 sequence is 12 residues long. Trimming removed 1 base at V and 11 bases at J, with 9 bases between. The DNA of the CDR3 is TGTGCCAGCAGCTTGAGAGAGAGAGAGCTGTTTTTT. Translation gives CASSLRERELFF.

The chain recombines TRBV27 with TRBJ2-1; 10 bases match TRBD1. Looked up from germline, CDR1 is MNHEY and CDR2 is SMNVEV (reference sequence). The CDR3 contains 15 residues. After removal of 6 bases from V and 3 bases from J, the junction contained 5 bases not matched to a gene. Written as DNA, the CDR3 is TGTGCCAGCAGAATGGACAGGGGGATCTACAATGAGCAGTTCTTC. Translation: CASRMDRGIYNEQFF.

The chain links TRBV5-6 to TRBJ1-2; TRBD1 is a possible D gene (5 bases). Germline-derived CDR1 and CDR2 are SGHDT and YYEEEE. V lost 2 bases and J lost 5, with 13 bases in between. This CDR3 comprises 14 residues. CDR3: CASSFKGQEYGYTF. The CDR3 DNA is TGTGCCAGCAGCTTTAAGGGGCAGGAATATGGCTACACCTTC.

V gene TRBV5-4 combines with J gene TRBJ2-3; 10 bases match TRBD2. From germline, CDR1 is SGHNT and CDR2 YYREEE (reference sequence). After removal of 4 bases from V and 5 bases from J, the junction contained 13 bases not matched to a gene. This CDR3 is 17 amino acids long. The CDR3 DNA sequence: TGTGCCAGCAGCCCGTTCCTAGAGCGGGAGGGATTAGATACGCAGTATTTT. Translated: CASSPFLEREGLDTQYF.

Relative to its sample, this clone is medium-sized. The sample has other DNA sequences that encode this CDR3 too. This chain links TRBV28 with TRBJ2-7; the D is unclear. The CDR3 length is 12 residues. The V gene's germline CDR1 is MDHEN and CDR2 SYDVKM. Deletions cut 5 bases from V and 4 bases from J, with 9 bases between. CDR3 in amino acids: CASSLRGYEQYF. The DNA of the CDR3 is TGTGCCAGCAGTCTTCGAGGTTACGAGCAGTACTTC.

This chain links TRBV30 with TRBJ2-7; D is ambiguous. The CDR3 extends over 12 amino acids. Germline V gene sequence: CDR1 GTSNPN, CDR2 SVGIG (reference sequence). The V end was cut by 2 bases, the J end by 4 bases, with 9 bases between. Here the CDR3 DNA reads TGTGCCTGGAGTATTCGACATTACGAGCAGTACTTC. Translating gives CAWSIRHYEQYF.

The chain has TRBV9 and TRBJ2-5; no firm D call. The CDR3 runs to 14 residues. Trimming pared 0 bases from V and 3 bases from J, leaving 9 bases between. Looked up from germline, CDR1 is SGDLS and CDR2 is YYNGEE. The CDR3 sequence: CASSVGAREETQYF. The CDR3, as DNA: TGTGCCAGCAGCGTAGGAGCGAGAGAAGAGACCCAGTACTTC.

The CDR3 DNA reads TGTGCCAGCAGCTCCCAAGGACAGGCCCCCAACAATGAGCAGTTCTTC. This codes for CASSSQGQAPNNEQFF. The rearrangement uses TRBV7-9 and TRBJ2-1, with 7 nucleotides matching TRBD1. The CDR3 loop spans 16 amino acids. Germline-derived CDR1 and CDR2 are SEHNR and FQNEAQ (reference sequence). J was trimmed by 5 bases and V by 4 bases; bases with no gene match: 11.

This clone was seen only a few times. The chain combines TRBV4-1 with TRBJ1-1; 10 bases fit TRBD1. The CDR3 covers 17 residues. Looked up from germline, CDR1 is MGHRA and CDR2 is YSYEKL. Trimming took 1 base from V and 0 from J; bases not matched to a gene: 5. The CDR3 sequence is CASSQGQGARMNTEAFF. The CDR3 DNA reads TGCGCCAGCAGCCAAGGACAGGGGGCTAGGATGAACACTGAAGCTTTCTTT.